The present T cell receptor beta chain was sequenced within a study of T cells in localized non-small cell lung cancer. Repertoires were generated with immunoSEQ multiplex PCR, while TCRdb's copy carries only in-frame clones and drops some. The sample has some 52,000 clones; 80% to 90% are singletons. Germline CDR1 reads SGHKS; CDR2 reads YYEKEE (reference sequence). V lost 4 bases, J lost 2 bases, and 13 bases lay in between. The CDR3 has 16 residues. Only one count was recorded for this clone. Its target is not known. Overall study findings and caveats: Uninvolved adjacent lung showed the highest T cell clonality, exceeding tumor.

The chain is built from TRBV5-5 and TRBJ2-6; D is possibly TRBD1 (5 bases). The receptor's source is a male donor at least 60 years old with stage III squamous cell lung carcinoma. The source was peripheral blood, collected before any cancer treatment. CDR3 sequence (DNA): TGTGCCAGCAGCCCCGGGCAGGGAACTGGGGCCAACGTCCTGACTTTC. Translation: CASSPGQGTGANVLTF.